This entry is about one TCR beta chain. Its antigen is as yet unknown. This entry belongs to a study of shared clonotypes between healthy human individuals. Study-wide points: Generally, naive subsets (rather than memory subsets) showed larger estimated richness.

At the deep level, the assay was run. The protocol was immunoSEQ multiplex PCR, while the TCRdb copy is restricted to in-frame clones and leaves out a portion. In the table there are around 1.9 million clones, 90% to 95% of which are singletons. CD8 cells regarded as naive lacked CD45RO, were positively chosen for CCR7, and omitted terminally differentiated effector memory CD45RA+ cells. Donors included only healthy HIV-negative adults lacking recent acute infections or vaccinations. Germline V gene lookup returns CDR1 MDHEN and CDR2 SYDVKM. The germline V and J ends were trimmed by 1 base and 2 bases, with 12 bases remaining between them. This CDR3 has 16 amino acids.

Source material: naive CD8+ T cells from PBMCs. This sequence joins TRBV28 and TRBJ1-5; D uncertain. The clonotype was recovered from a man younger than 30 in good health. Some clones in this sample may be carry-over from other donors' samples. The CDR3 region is CASSLYAALGNQPQHF. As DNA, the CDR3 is TGTGCCAGCAGTTTATATGCAGCCCTAGGCAATCAGCCCCAGCATTTT.